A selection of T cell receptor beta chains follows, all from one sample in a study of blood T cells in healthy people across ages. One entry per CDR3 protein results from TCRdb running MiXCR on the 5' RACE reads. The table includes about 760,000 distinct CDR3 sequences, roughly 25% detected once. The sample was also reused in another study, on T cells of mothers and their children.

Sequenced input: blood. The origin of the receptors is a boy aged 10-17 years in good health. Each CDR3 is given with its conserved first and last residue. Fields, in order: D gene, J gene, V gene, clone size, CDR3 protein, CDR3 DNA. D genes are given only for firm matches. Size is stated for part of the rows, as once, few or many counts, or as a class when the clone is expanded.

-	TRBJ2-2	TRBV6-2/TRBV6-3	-	CASRREGVDTGELFF	TGTGCCAGCAGGAGGGAGGGGGTTGACACCGGGGAGCTGTTTTTT
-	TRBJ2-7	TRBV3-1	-	CASSTAPGPYEQYF	TGTGCCAGCAGCACGGCCCCCGGGCCCTACGAGCAGTACTTC
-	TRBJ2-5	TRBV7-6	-	CASSPHFGVKETQYF	TGTGCCAGCAGCCCTCATTTCGGAGTTAAAGAGACCCAGTACTTC
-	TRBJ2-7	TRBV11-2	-	CASSLGPAFYEQYF	TGTGCCAGCAGCCTGGGACCGGCGTTCTACGAGCAGTACTTC
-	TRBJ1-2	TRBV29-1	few	CSVGPEPNYGYTF	TGCAGCGTTGGCCCCGAACCCAACTATGGCTACACCTTC
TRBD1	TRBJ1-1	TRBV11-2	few	CASSLGTGPEAFF	TGTGCCAGCAGCTTAGGGACAGGGCCTGAAGCTTTCTTT
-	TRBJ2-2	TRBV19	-	CASTLTGLPNTGELFF	TGTGCCAGTACCCTAACAGGGCTCCCCAACACCGGGGAGCTGTTTTTT
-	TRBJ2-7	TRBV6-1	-	CASSDWTASEQYF	TGTGCCAGCAGTGATTGGACAGCTTCCGAGCAGTACTTC
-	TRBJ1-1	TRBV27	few	CASRGAEAFF	TGTGCCAGTAGAGGAGCTGAAGCTTTCTTT
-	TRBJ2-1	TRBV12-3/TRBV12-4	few	CASSDGKGQFF	TGTGCCAGCAGCGATGGGAAAGGGCAGTTCTTC
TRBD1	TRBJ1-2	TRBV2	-	CASIGEQGSFNNYGYTF	TGTGCCAGCATTGGGGAACAGGGGAGTTTCAATAACTATGGCTACACCTTC
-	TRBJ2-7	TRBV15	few	CATSRVPGGGAIEQYF	TGTGCCACCAGCAGAGTCCCTGGTGGAGGGGCAATCGAGCAGTACTTC
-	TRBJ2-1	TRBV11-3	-	CASVGTSYNEQFF	TGTGCCAGCGTCGGGACATCCTACAATGAGCAGTTCTTC
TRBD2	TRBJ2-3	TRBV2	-	CASSRLESGRAGGTQYF	TGTGCCAGCAGCCGACTCGAAAGCGGGAGGGCGGGTGGAACGCAGTATTTT
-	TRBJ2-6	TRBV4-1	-	CASSQERGSGANVLTF	TGCGCCAGCAGCCAAGAGAGGGGCTCTGGGGCCAACGTCCTGACTTTC
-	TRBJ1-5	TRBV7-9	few	CASSLSGGQSNSNQPQHF	TGTGCCAGCAGCTTAAGCGGGGGCCAGTCGAATAGCAATCAGCCCCAGCATTTT
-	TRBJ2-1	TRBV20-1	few	CSASPGTSGYNEQFF	TGCAGTGCGAGCCCCGGGACCAGCGGGTACAATGAGCAGTTCTTC
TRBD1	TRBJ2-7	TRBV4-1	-	CASSQDPGQGPYEQYF	TGCGCCAGCAGCCAAGATCCGGGACAGGGTCCCTACGAGCAGTACTTC
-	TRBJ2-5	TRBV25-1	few	CASSERESETQYF	TGTGCCAGCAGTGAAAGGGAATCGGAGACCCAGTACTTC
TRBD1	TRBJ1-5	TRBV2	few	CASSEGGGGGQPQHF	TGTGCCAGCAGTGAGGGAGGGGGCGGCGGTCAGCCCCAGCATTTT
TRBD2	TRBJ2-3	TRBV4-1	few	CASSQEGTSRGSDTQYF	TGCGCCAGCAGCCAAGAGGGGACTAGCCGAGGCTCCGATACGCAGTATTTT
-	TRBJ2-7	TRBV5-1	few	CASSLRGTVILYEQYF	TGCGCCAGCAGCTTGCGGGGGACAGTGATTTTATACGAGCAGTACTTC
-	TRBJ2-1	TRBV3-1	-	CASSPPAPVRGLDEQFF	TGTGCCAGCAGCCCTCCAGCCCCGGTGCGGGGGCTAGATGAGCAGTTCTTC
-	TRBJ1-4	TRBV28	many	CASSSTNEKLFF	TGTGCCAGCAGTTCAACTAATGAAAAACTGTTTTTT
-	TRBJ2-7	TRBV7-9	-	CASSLRHSYEQYF	TGTGCCAGCAGCTTAAGACATTCCTACGAGCAGTACTTC
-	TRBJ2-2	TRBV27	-	CASSLWVPGELFF	TGTGCCAGCAGTTTATGGGTTCCCGGGGAGCTGTTTTTT
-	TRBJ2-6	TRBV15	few	CATTEGANVLTF	TGTGCCACTACTGAAGGGGCCAACGTCCTGACTTTC
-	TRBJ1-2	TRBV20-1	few	CSARRGYTF	TGCAGTGCTAGGAGGGGCTACACCTTC
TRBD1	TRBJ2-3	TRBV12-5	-	CASGLAGTGTDTQYF	TGTGCTAGTGGTTTGGCCGGGACAGGCACAGATACGCAGTATTTT
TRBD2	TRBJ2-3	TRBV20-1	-	CSAREPLAAIKDTQYF	TGCAGTGCTAGAGAACCTCTAGCGGCGATTAAAGATACGCAGTATTTT
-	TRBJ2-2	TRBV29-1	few	CSVEVKGRSGELFF	TGCAGCGTTGAAGTGAAGGGGCGATCCGGGGAGCTGTTTTTT
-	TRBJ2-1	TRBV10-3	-	CAISESGNKQFF	TGTGCCATCAGTGAGTCGGGGAATAAGCAGTTCTTC
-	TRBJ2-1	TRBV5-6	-	CASSFVRNEQFF	TGTGCCAGCAGCTTCGTACGGAATGAGCAGTTCTTC
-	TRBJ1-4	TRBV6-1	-	CASLEGGSGEKLFF	TGTGCCAGCCTCGAAGGGGGTTCGGGTGAAAAACTGTTTTTT
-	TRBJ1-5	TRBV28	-	CASRPLWDDQPQHF	TGTGCCAGCAGGCCCCTGTGGGATGACCAGCCCCAGCATTTT
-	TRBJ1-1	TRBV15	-	CATSGPGGKVGNTEAFF	TGTGCCACCAGCGGCCCGGGGGGGAAAGTCGGGAACACTGAAGCTTTCTTT
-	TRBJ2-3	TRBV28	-	CASSITGITDTQYF	TGTGCCAGCAGTATAACCGGGATCACAGATACGCAGTATTTT
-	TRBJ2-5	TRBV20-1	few	CSARPTLADQMRETQYF	TGCAGTGCTAGACCCACGCTGGCCGACCAAATGAGAGAGACCCAGTACTTC
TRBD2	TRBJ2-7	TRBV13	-	CASSLGLAGGPHEQYF	TGTGCCAGCAGCTTAGGGCTAGCGGGAGGGCCCCACGAGCAGTACTTC
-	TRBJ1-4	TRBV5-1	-	CASSLEGGEGEKLFF	TGCGCCAGCAGCCTCGAGGGGGGAGAAGGAGAAAAACTGTTTTTT
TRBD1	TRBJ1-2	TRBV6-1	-	CASSVTGETYGYTF	TGTGCCAGCAGTGTGACAGGGGAGACCTATGGCTACACCTTC